This TCR beta chain was identified during a study of blood T cell repertoires in COVID-19. Study members were between about 18 and 95 years old and lived in about two dozen US regions. Authors' data handling: Reference gene primers were amplified, and this amplification served to estimate nucleated cell counts. Measured with immunoSEQ multiplex PCR; TCRdb has only the in-frame clones, and not every one. V, J and clone size were drawn from that table, and D and trimming were deduced from the DNA. The top ten clones hold approximately 5% of a sample with roughly 330,000 clones, over 75% of them seen once. V lost 0 bases and J lost 0, with 6 bases in between. The germline gives CDR1 MNHEY, CDR2 SMNVEV (reference sequence). The CDR3 has 15 residues.

The sequence came from a woman aged 25-40 years who had recovered from COVID-19. The sample was PBMCs or T cells enriched from blood (not recorded which). The chain combines TRBV27 with TRBJ1-3; D is ambiguous. The CDR3 DNA sequence: TGTGCCAGCAGTTTATCGATCAGCTCTGGAAACACCATATATTTT. Its protein is CASSLSISSGNTIYF.